In its sample, the clone carrying this T cell receptor (beta chain) was seen a few times. Its matching antigen is unknown. The sample belongs to a study of cytomegalovirus exposure and HLA in healthy donors. This PCR relied on a set of 60 Vbeta primers and 13 Jbeta primers. TCRdb's copy holds only in-frame clones and misses some; the assay was immunoSEQ multiplex PCR. Of about 36,000 clones detected, roughly 50% appear once; the ten largest clones hold around 6.2%. General study results and limits: The classifier was said to identify cytomegalovirus status with high specificity and sensitivity. Most TCR sequences were uncommon, yet certain public TCRs appeared in many donors. Solely CMV serostatus was available to characterize immune exposure.

The sample comprised PBMCs. This TCR was recovered from a woman in her thirties or forties in good health and CMV-seropositive.

The CDR3 nucleotides are TGTGCCAGCAGTAGCGGGACTAGCGGGGGGAATGAGCAGTTCTTC. It codes for CASSSGTSGGNEQFF. The chain joins TRBV6-6 to TRBJ2-1, with 15 bases matching TRBD2. Unmatched junction bases numbered 3, after V lost 5 bases and J lost 7 bases. The CDR3 is 15 residues long. CDR1 is MNHNY, CDR2 SVGAGI, per germline (reference sequence).